These 14 T cell receptor beta chains were sequenced from one sample in a study of metastatic and nonmetastatic thyroid tumors. With MiXCR, TCRdb called clones anew from the PCR reads. The table has about 20,000 clones, roughly 23% seen once; the top ten hold about 8.1%. No treatment had been given to any patient before thyroid surgery. Specimen: adjacent normal tissue. The source is a female donor with papillary thyroid cancer or a benign thyroid nodule (not recorded which). Some clones in this sample may be carry-over from other donors' samples.

The gene calls are TRBV20-1 and TRBJ2-5, with a weak D call TRBD2 (6 bases). The CDR3 sequence is 13 residues long. The germline gives CDR1 DFQATT, CDR2 SNEGSKA (reference sequence). Trimming took off 6 bases at V and 9 bases at J, with 20 bases between the two ends. CDR3 loop: CSARDWAWAAQYF. The CDR3 bases are TGCAGTGCCAGGGACTGGGCTTGGGCGGCCCAGTACTTC.

This clone was counted a few times. The chain uses TRBV4-3 and TRBJ2-6; 9 positions agree with TRBD1. The CDR3 covers 17 residues. After removal of 5 bases from V and 0 bases from J, the junction contained 5 bases not matched to a gene. Per the germline V gene, CDR1 is LGHNA and CDR2 is YSLEER. Here the CDR3 DNA reads TGCGCCAGCAGCTGGGGACAGGGCAACTCTGGGGCCAACGTCCTGACTTTC. Translation: CASSWGQGNSGANVLTF.

Points on this clone: A junction end diverges from the germline sequence, so it may reflect a read error. This CDR3 is also generated by other DNA sequences in the sample. This rearrangement joins TRBV28 to TRBJ1-5, with TRBD1 matching over 8 bases. The germline gives CDR1 MDHEN, CDR2 SYDVKM. The CDR3 has 15 residues. This CDR3 reads CASSRPGTGYRPQHF. The CDR3 nucleotides read TGTGCCAGCAGTCGCCCCGGGACAGGCTATCGGCCCCAACATTTT.

About this clone itself: This may be a read error: a much more frequent sequence differs by one nucleotide. Since the CDR3 does not end with the conserved phenylalanine or tryptophan, this likely comes from a read error. The V gene is TRBV20-1, the J gene TRBJ1-1; the D is unclear. This CDR3 has 16 amino acids. Germline loops: CDR1 DFQATT, CDR2 SNEGSKA (reference sequence). V lost 3 bases to trimming and J lost 0 bases, with 17 bases between them. The CDR3 here is CSASLLDEAVNTEAFL. CDR3 bases: TGCAGTGCTAGTTTATTGGATGAGGCCGTGAACACTGAAGCTTTCCTT.

This chain uses TRBV28 with TRBJ2-3, with 8 nucleotides matching TRBD2. V was clipped by 3 bases and J by 1 base; unmatched bases: 3. This CDR3 comprises 15 residues. The germline gives CDR1 MDHEN, CDR2 SYDVKM. The CDR3 sequence is CASSLPGGGTDTQYF. The CDR3, as DNA: TGTGCCAGCAGTTTGCCGGGGGGGGGCACAGATACGCAGTATTTT.

By proportion, this clone is medium-sized. This chain uses TRBV6-4 with TRBJ2-3; D is unclear. CDR1 MRHNA and CDR2 SNTAGT come from the germline V gene. The CDR3 has 15 residues. Trimming shortened V by 3 bases and J by 0 bases, and 10 bases separated the two germline ends. In DNA, the CDR3 is TGTGCCAGCAGTGAAAGTGTTCGTAGCACAGATACGCAGTATTTT. Translated: CASSESVRSTDTQYF.

Concerning this clone: The junction shows a germline mismatch at one end, possibly a read error. V and J are TRBV29-1 and TRBJ2-1; D unresolved. This CDR3 contains 13 residues. In germline, CDR1 is SQVTM, CDR2 ANQGSEA. DNA for the CDR3: TGCAGCGTCCGACACACCAACTACGATGAGCAGTTCTTC. Translating it yields CSVRHTNYDEQFF.

This clone was found a few times. The chain has TRBV10-2 and TRBJ2-7; D is possibly TRBD1 (5 bases). V was cut by 3 bases and J by 4 bases, with 13 bases left in between. CDR1 is WSHSY, CDR2 SAAADI, per germline. The CDR3 is 14 residues long. The CDR3: CASSESAGIYEQYF. The CDR3, as DNA: TGCGCCAGCAGTGAAAGCGCAGGGATATACGAGCAGTACTTC.

This clone was picked up many times. This may come from a read error, since a much larger clone is one base off. Additional DNA sequences in this sample encode the identical CDR3. The chain recombines TRBV4-1 with TRBJ1-4; a possible D gene is TRBD1 (5 bases). The germline V gene encodes CDR1 MGHRA and CDR2 YSYEKL. The length of the CDR3 is 12 residues. V was cut by 2 bases and J by 15 bases, with 13 bases left in between. CDR3 protein: CASSQIIGTLFF. The CDR3 nucleotides read TGCGCCAGCAGCCAAATCATCGGGACCTTGTTTTTT.

This clone was detected a few times. The conserved phenylalanine or tryptophan normally closing the CDR3 is absent here, so this likely arose from a read error. The chain carries TRBV6-1 and TRBJ2-1; 9 bases agree with TRBD2. With V trimmed by 8 bases and J by 8 bases, 16 bases remained unmatched. There are 16 residues in the CDR3. Germline V CDR1 and CDR2: MNHNS, SASEGT. The CDR3 sequence: CASGRGLAGVMYEQFL. The CDR3 DNA is TGTGCCAGCGGCCGGGGACTAGCTGGAGTTATGTATGAGCAGTTCCTC.

This clone is medium-sized by share. The chain joins TRBV5-1 to TRBJ2-1, with a tentative D call TRBD2 (6 bases). CDR3 length equals 14 residues. V lost 0 bases to trimming and J lost 6 bases, with 10 bases between them. Germline assignment: CDR1 SGHRS and CDR2 YFSETQ. The DNA for the CDR3 is TGCGCCAGCAGCTTGGTCGGCGGGATCAATGAGCAGTTCTTC. Translated: CASSLVGGINEQFF.

Of note for this clone: No conserved phenylalanine or tryptophan is present at the end of the CDR3, so a read error is the likely explanation. The chain is built from TRBV19 and TRBJ1-2; D is unclear. V gave up 3 bases and J gave up 3 bases, with 8 bases separating them. The V gene's germline CDR1 is LNHDA and CDR2 SQIVND (reference sequence). The CDR3 covers 13 residues. The CDR3 DNA reads TGTGCCAGTAGTATGGACGGCTACTATGGCTACACCCTC. Its protein product is CASSMDGYYGYTL.

This clone turned up a few times. V and J are TRBV7-2 and TRBJ2-1; a possible D gene is TRBD1 (5 bases). Trimming shortened V by 5 bases and J by 3 bases, and 8 bases separated the two germline ends. The CDR3 has 13 residues. Germline V gives CDR1 SGHTA, CDR2 FQGNSA. The CDR3 DNA follows: TGTGCCAGCAGCGGGGCGGTCTACAATGAGCAGTTCTTC. The encoded protein is CASSGAVYNEQFF.

The chain carries TRBV2 and TRBJ2-1; 12 bases map to TRBD1. Trimming removed 8 bases from V and 2 bases from J; junction bases left unmatched: 7. Germline V gene lookup returns CDR1 SNHLY and CDR2 FYNNEI. The length of the CDR3 is 16 residues. The CDR3 reads CASEGTGGSPYNEQFF. DNA of the CDR3: TGTGCCAGCGAGGGGACAGGGGGCTCCCCCTACAATGAGCAGTTCTTC.